Listed below are T cell receptor beta chains from one sample, sequenced in a study of cytomegalovirus exposure and HLA in healthy donors. TCRdb's copy holds only in-frame clones and misses some; the assay was immunoSEQ multiplex PCR. The table has fewer than 250,000 clones, 65% to 85% seen once. The sequenced material came from PBMCs. These receptors all come from a young woman in good health and CMV-seronegative. The CDR3 runs from the conserved cysteine through the conserved F or W. The D gene is left open where the match is weak. Rows may omit the clone size; those that give it use once, few, many or a size class.

J,size,D,V,CDR3
TRBJ2-5,NA,NA,TRBV14,CASSQVRQETQYF
TRBJ2-7,NA,NA,TRBV28,CASSPGQVGYEQYF
TRBJ2-2,few,NA,TRBV11-2,CASSLSWAQTGELFF
TRBJ2-1,NA,NA,TRBV9,CASSVLGGGALFF
TRBJ2-5,NA,NA,TRBV13,CASSLDGGGETQYF
TRBJ1-3,NA,TRBD1,TRBV5-1,CASSLLQGAYGNTIYF
TRBJ2-2,NA,NA,TRBV10-1,CASSESPLASGELFF
TRBJ2-7,NA,TRBD1,TRBV9,CASSHGQAYEQYF
TRBJ2-2,few,NA,TRBV29-1,CRTVNTGELFF
TRBJ2-5,NA,TRBD2,TRBV5-1,CASSLAASGGPLQETQYF
TRBJ2-5,NA,NA,TRBV19,CASSIVGLTQETQYF
TRBJ1-4,NA,NA,TRBV28,CASSFSGTNEKLFF
TRBJ1-2,NA,TRBD1,TRBV28,CASRNSGQGHGYTF
TRBJ1-2,NA,NA,TRBV6-5,CASSNGGNYGYTF